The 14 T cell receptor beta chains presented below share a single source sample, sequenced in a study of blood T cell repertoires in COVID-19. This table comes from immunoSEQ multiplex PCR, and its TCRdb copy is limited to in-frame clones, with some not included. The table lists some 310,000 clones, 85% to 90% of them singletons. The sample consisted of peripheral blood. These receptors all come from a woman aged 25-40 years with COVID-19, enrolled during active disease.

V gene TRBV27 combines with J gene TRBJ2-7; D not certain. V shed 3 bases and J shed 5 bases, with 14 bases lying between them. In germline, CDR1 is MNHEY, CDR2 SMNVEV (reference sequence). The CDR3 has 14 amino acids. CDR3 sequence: CASSFGPVTNEQYF. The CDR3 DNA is TGTGCCAGCAGTTTTGGGCCCGTAACAAACGAGCAGTACTTC.

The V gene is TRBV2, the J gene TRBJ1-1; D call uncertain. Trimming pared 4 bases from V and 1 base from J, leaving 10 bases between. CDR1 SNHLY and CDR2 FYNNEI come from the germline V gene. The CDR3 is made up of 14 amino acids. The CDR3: CASSVWSGNTEAFF. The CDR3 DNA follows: TGTGCCAGCAGTGTTTGGTCCGGGAACACTGAAGCTTTCTTT.

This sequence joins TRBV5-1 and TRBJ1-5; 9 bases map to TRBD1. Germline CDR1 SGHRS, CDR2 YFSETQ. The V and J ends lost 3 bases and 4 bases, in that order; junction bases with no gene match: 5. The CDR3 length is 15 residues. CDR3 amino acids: CASSWGTGINQPQHF. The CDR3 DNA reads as TGCGCCAGCAGCTGGGGGACAGGGATAAATCAGCCCCAGCATTTT.

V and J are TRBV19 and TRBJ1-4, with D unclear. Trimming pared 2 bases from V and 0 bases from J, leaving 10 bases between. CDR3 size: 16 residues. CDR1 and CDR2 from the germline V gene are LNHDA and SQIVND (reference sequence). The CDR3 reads CASSISGKATNEKLFF. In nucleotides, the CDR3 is TGTGCCAGTAGTATATCGGGGAAGGCAACTAATGAAAAACTGTTTTTT.

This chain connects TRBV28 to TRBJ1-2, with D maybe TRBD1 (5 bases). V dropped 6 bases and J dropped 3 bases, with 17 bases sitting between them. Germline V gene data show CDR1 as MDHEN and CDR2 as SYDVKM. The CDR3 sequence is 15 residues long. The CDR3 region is CASRPGGLGDYGYTF. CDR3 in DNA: TGTGCCAGCAGACCTGGGGGGTTGGGCGACTATGGCTACACCTTC.

CDR3 loop: CAISESAGPANTGELFF. The CDR3 DNA follows: TGTGCCATCAGTGAGTCCGCGGGGCCAGCCAACACCGGGGAGCTGTTTTTT. The rearrangement joins TRBV10-3 to TRBJ2-2; possibly TRBD2 for D (6 bases). Trimming removed 0 bases at V and 2 bases at J, with 13 bases between. The CDR3 spans 17 residues. Germline-derived CDR1 and CDR2 are ENHRY and SYGVKD.

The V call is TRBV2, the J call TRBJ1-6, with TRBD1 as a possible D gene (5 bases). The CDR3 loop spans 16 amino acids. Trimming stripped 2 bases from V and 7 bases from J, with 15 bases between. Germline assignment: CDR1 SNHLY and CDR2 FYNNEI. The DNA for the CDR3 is TGTGCCAGCAGTGAAAACGGGCCGGGGGGGAATTCACCCCTCCACTTT. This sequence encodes CASSENGPGGNSPLHF.

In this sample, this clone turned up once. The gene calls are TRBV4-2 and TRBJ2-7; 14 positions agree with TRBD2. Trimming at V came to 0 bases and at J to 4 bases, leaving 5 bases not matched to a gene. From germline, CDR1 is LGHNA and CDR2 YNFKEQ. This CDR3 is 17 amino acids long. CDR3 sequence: CASSQDPGTSGSYEQYF. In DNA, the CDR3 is TGTGCCAGCAGCCAAGATCCTGGGACTAGCGGGAGTTACGAGCAGTACTTC.

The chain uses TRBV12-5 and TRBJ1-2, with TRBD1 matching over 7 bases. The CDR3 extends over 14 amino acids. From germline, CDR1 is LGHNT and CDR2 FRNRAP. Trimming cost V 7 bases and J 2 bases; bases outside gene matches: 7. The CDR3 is CASAFSTGNYGYTF. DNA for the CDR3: TGTGCTAGTGCCTTCTCGACAGGGAACTATGGCTACACCTTC. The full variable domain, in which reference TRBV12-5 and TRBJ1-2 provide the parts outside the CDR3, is DARVTQTPRHKVTEMGQEVTMRCQPILGHNTVFWYRQTMMQGLELLAYFRNRAPLDDSGMPKDRFSAEMPDATLATLKIQPSEPRDSAVYFCASAFSTGNYGYTFGSGTRLTVV.

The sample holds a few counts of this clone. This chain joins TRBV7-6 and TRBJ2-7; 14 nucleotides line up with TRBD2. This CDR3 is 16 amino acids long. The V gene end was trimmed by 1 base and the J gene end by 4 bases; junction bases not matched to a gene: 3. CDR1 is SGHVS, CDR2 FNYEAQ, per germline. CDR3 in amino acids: CASSLGLAGGRYEQYF. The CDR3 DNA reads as TGTGCCAGCAGCTTAGGACTAGCGGGAGGGCGGTACGAGCAGTACTTC.

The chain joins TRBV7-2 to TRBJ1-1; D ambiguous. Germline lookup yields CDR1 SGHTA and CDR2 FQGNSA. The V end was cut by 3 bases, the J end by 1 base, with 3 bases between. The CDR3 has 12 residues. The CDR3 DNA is TGTGCCAGCAGCTTCAGGAACACTGAAGCTTTCTTT. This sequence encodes CASSFRNTEAFF.

CDR3 sequence: CTSSQEGWGLILSAGITDTQYF. The CDR3, as DNA: TGCACCAGCAGCCAAGAGGGGTGGGGGCTAATACTGTCAGCGGGAATCACAGATACGCAGTATTTT. The rearrangement uses TRBV1 and TRBJ2-3; the listed D gene, TRBD2, was not tested against the DNA. TRBV1 counts as a pseudogene. This CDR3 has 22 amino acids.

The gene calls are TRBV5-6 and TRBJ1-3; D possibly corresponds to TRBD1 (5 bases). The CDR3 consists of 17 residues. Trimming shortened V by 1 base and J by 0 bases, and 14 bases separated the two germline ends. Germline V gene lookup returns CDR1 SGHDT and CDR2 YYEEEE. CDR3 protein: CASSLNAGRISGNTIYF. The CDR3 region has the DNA TGTGCCAGCAGCTTGAATGCGGGGCGGATCTCTGGAAACACCATATATTTT.

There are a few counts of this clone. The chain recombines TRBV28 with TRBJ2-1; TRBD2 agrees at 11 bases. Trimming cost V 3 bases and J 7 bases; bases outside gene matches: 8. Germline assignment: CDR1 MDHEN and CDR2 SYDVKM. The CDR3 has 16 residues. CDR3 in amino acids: CASSFYALAGGNEQFF. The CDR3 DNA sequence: TGTGCCAGCAGTTTTTATGCCCTAGCGGGAGGAAATGAGCAGTTCTTC.